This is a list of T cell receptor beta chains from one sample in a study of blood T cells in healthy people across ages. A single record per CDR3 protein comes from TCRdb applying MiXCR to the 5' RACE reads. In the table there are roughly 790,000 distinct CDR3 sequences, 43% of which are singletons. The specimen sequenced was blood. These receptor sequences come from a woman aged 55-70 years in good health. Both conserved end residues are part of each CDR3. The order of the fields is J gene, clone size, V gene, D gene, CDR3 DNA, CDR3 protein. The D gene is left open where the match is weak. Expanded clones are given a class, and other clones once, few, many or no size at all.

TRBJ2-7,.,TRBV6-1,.,TGTGCCAGCAGTGAAGGGGTCCCACAGGTTGGATACGAGCAGTACTTC,CASSEGVPQVGYEQYF
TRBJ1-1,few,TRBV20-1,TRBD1,TGCAGTGCTCCCAAGGGGACAGCCACTTGTGAAGCTTTCTTT,CSAPKGTATCEAFF
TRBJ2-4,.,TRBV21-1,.,TGTGCCAGCAGCACGGGACTAGCGGGAGGGAGACAAGCCAAAAACATTCAGTACTTC,CASSTGLAGGRQAKNIQYF
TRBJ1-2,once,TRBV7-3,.,TGTGCCAGCAGCGTAGACAGCGATCCCACTCAACCTTATGGCTACACCTTC,CASSVDSDPTQPYGYTF
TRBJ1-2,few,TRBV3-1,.,TGTGCCAGCAGCCACGTATATGGCTACACCTTC,CASSHVYGYTF
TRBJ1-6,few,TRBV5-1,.,TGCGCCAGCAGCTTAACAGATAATTCACCCCTCCACTTT,CASSLTDNSPLHF
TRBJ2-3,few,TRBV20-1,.,TGCAGTGCTAGGGAAGCGGTTGGCACAGATACGCAGTATTTT,CSAREAVGTDTQYF
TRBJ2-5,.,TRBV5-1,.,TGCGCCAGCAGCTTGCCAGAACAAGAGACCCAGTACTTC,CASSLPEQETQYF
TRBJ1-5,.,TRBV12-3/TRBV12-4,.,TGTGCCAGCAGTTTTGGTCATAGCAATCAGCCCCAGCATTTT,CASSFGHSNQPQHF
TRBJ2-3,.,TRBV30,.,TGTGCCTGGAGTGGGGGCGCAGATACGCAGTATTTT,CAWSGGADTQYF
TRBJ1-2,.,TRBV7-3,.,TGTGCCAGCAACTCCCCTCCGGGTGGCTACACCTTC,CASNSPPGGYTF
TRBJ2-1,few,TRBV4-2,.,TGTGCCAGCAGCCAAATCAGTAGCAATGAGCAGTTCTTC,CASSQISSNEQFF
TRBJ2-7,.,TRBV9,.,TGTGCCAGCAGCGTAGGGGGGGCCTATCTCGACGAGCAGTACTTC,CASSVGGAYLDEQYF
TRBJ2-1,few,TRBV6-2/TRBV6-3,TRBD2,TGTGCCAGCAGTTGGGCTAGCGGGATATACAATGAGCAGTTCTTC,CASSWASGIYNEQFF
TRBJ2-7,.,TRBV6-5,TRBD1,TGTGCCAGCAGTTGGACAGGTGAACTAGCCTACGAGCAGTACTTC,CASSWTGELAYEQYF
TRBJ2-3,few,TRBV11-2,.,TGTGCCAGCAGCTTAGAGTACGTAAGCACAGATACGCAGTATTTT,CASSLEYVSTDTQYF
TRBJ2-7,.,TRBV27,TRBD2,TGTGCCAGCAGCCGACTAAGCGGGAGTACCTACGAGCAGTACTTC,CASSRLSGSTYEQYF
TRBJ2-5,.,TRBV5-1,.,TGCGCCAGCAGAGGGGACGATAATGAGCAGTACTTC,CASRGDDNEQYF
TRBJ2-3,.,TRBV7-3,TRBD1,TGTGCCAGCCAACGCTCAGGGGGAGCCCCTACAGATACGCAGTATTTT,CASQRSGGAPTDTQYF
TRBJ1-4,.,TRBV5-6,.,TGTGCCAGCAGCTGGTGGTCCGGGACTAGGGTAGTGAGGAAACTGTTTTTT,CASSWWSGTRVVRKLFF
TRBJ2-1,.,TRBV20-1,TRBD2,TGCAGTGCTGTTAGCGGGGGGGCCTGGAATGAGCAGTTCTTC,CSAVSGGAWNEQFF
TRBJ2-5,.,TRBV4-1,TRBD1,TGCGCCAGCAGCCAAGACGGGGAGACAGGGATCGAGACCCAGTACTTC,CASSQDGETGIETQYF
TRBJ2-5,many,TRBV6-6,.,TGTGCCAGCAATAGCCCGGGGGCGGTGGAGACCCAGTACTTC,CASNSPGAVETQYF
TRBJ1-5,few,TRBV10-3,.,TGTGCCACGACAGATAGCAATCAGCCCCAGCATTTT,CATTDSNQPQHF
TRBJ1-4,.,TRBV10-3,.,TGTGCCATCAGTGGTGACCCAACTAATGAAAAACTGTTTTTT,CAISGDPTNEKLFF
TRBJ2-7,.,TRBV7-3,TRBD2,TGTGCCAGCAGCTTAATACCCCGGACTAGCGGGGGGTACAATGAGCAGTACTTC,CASSLIPRTSGGYNEQYF
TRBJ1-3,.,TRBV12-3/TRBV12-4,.,TGTGCCAGCACCTGGGGCTCTGGAAACACCATATATTTT,CASTWGSGNTIYF
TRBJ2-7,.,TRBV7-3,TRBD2,TGTGCCAGCAGCGCCACTTCAGGGACTAGCAGCGAGCAGTACTTC,CASSATSGTSSEQYF
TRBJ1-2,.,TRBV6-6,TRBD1,TGTGTCAGCAGTCACCTAACCGGGACAGAGGGCTACACCTTC,CVSSHLTGTEGYTF
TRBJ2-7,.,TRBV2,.,TGTGCCAGCAGTGAAGCACGGTCTGGGCGCTACGAGCAGTACTTC,CASSEARSGRYEQYF
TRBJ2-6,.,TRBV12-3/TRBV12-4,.,TGTGCCAGCAGTCTCAAGGGGGGGTATTCTGGGGCCAACGTCCTGACTTTC,CASSLKGGYSGANVLTF
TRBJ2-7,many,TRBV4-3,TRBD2,TGCGCCAGCAGCCAAGAGATAGCGGGAGGCTACGAGCAGTACTTC,CASSQEIAGGYEQYF
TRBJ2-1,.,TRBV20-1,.,TGCAGTGCTAGTAGGGGGGAGGAGGGGCAGTTCTTC,CSASRGEEGQFF
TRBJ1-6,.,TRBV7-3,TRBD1,TGTGCCAGCAGCCCGACAGGGGATAGAAGTTCACCCCTCCACTTT,CASSPTGDRSSPLHF
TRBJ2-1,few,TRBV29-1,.,TGCAGCGTTGAAGAGACCGAGCAGTTCTTC,CSVEETEQFF
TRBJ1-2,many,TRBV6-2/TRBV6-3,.,TGTGCCAGCAGTCGGAGCGGGGCCTATGGCTACACCTTC,CASSRSGAYGYTF
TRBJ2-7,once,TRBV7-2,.,TGTGCCAGCAGCTCAGGGGCGGGAGTCTTGTACGAGCAGTACTTC,CASSSGAGVLYEQYF
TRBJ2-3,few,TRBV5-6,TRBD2,TGTGCCAGCAGCTTGATCCAGCGGGAGACAGATACGCAGTATTTT,CASSLIQRETDTQYF
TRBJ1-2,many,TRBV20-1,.,TGCAGTGCTAGAGGCTGGGCAGGGATGGCTGGCTACACCTTC,CSARGWAGMAGYTF
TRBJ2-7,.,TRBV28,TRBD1,TGTGCCAGCAGTTTGCCGGGGACAGGGTCTGGCGAGCAGTACTTC,CASSLPGTGSGEQYF
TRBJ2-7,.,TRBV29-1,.,TGCAGCGTTAAACCGGGACAAAATTACTACGAGCAGTACTTC,CSVKPGQNYYEQYF
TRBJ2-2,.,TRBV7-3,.,TGTGCCAGCAGCTCCGGTGACGGTGGCACCGGGGAGCTGTTTTTT,CASSSGDGGTGELFF
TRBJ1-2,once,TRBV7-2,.,TGTGCCAGCAGCTCCGCGGGGGTAGGGGGCTACACCTTC,CASSSAGVGGYTF